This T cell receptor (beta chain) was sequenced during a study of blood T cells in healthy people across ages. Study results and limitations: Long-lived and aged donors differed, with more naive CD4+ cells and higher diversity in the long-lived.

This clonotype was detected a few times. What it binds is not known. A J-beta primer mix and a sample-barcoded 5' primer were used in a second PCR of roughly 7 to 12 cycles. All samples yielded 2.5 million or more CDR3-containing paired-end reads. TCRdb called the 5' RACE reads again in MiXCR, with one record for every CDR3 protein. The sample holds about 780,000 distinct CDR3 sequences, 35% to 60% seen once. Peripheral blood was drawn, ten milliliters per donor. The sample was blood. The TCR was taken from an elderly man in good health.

This CDR3 is CASSELTGNQPQHF. The CDR3 DNA follows: TGTGCCAGCAGTGAGCTGACGGGCAATCAGCCCCAGCATTTT. The chain joins TRBV6-1 to TRBJ1-5; D is unclear. The CDR3 spans 14 residues. V shed 3 bases and J shed 2 bases, with 8 bases lying between them. Germline CDR1 MNHNS, CDR2 SASEGT.